These T cell receptor beta chains were read from a single sample in a study of control samples from healthy donors and cancer patients. The repertoire was sequenced with immunoSEQ multiplex PCR; TCRdb's copy has only in-frame clones and lacks some. The sample yields under 150,000 clones, around 86% seen once. The sample taken for sequencing was blood. The origin of the receptors is a man in his forties or fifties in good health. CDR3s include the opening cysteine and the closing phenylalanine or tryptophan. A D gene is named only where the DNA matches it firmly. Clone size is stated in some rows and not others, as once, few, many or a class when expanded.

size | D | J | V | DNA | CDR3
. | TRBD1 | TRBJ1-2 | TRBV18 | TGTGCCAGCTCACCGACCGGACAGGGGGGAAACTATGGCTACACCTTC | CASSPTGQGGNYGYTF
once | TRBD1 | TRBJ1-2 | TRBV5-5 | TGTGCCAGCAGACCGGACAGGGGCCATGGCTACACCTTC | CASRPDRGHGYTF
. | . | TRBJ2-7 | TRBV6-1 | TGTGCCAGCAGTGAACGAACGGGGAGCTCCTACGAGCAGTACTTC | CASSERTGSSYEQYF
. | TRBD1 | TRBJ2-2 | TRBV7-2 | TGTGCCAGCAGCTTGTGGCAGGGGGCGCCTACGAACACCGGGGAGCTGTTTTTT | CASSLWQGAPTNTGELFF
. | . | TRBJ2-1 | TRBV11-3 | TGTGCCAGCAGCTCCCGGGACGACTACAATGAGCAGTTCTTC | CASSSRDDYNEQFF
. | TRBD1 | TRBJ2-5 | TRBV5-5 | TGTGCCAGCAGCTTGGGGGGGACAGGGATCCAAGAGACCCAGTACTTC | CASSLGGTGIQETQYF
. | TRBD1 | TRBJ1-6 | TRBV3-1/TRBV3-2 | TGTGCCAGCAGGGGACAGTGGAGCTCCTATAATTCACCCCTCCACTTT | CASRGQWSSYNSPLHF
. | . | TRBJ2-1 | TRBV10-2 | TGCGCCAGCAGTGAGTTTCGGGCGGGGGCATCCTACAATGAGCAGTTCTTC | CASSEFRAGASYNEQFF
. | TRBD2 | TRBJ2-3 | TRBV10-1 | TGCGCCAGCAGTGACGGGGGGGCAGGAGATACGCAGTATTTT | CASSDGGAGDTQYF
. | TRBD2 | TRBJ2-3 | TRBV10-1 | TGCGCCAGCAGTGGCGGGGGGGCCCGTTTGCAGTATTTT | CASSGGGARLQYF
. | . | TRBJ2-7 | TRBV5-8 | TGTGCCAGCAGCTTGGTCCGGGGGCTAACCTACGAGCAGTACTTC | CASSLVRGLTYEQYF
. | TRBD1 | TRBJ2-1 | TRBV7-9 | TGTGCCAGCAGCTCAACCGGGACAGGCTACAATGAGCAGTTCTTC | CASSSTGTGYNEQFF
. | TRBD1 | TRBJ2-5 | TRBV25-1 | TGTGCCAGCAGTCGGACAGGGGGGAGGGAGACCCAGTACTTC | CASSRTGGRETQYF
. | . | TRBJ2-5 | TRBV19 | TGTGCCAGTAGTCCCGGAACGGGCCGAGAGACCCAGTACTTC | CASSPGTGRETQYF
. | TRBD1 | TRBJ2-6 | TRBV10-1 | TGCGCCTGCCACCGGGACAGGTTCGAAGGGGCCAACGTCCTGACTTTC | CACHRDRFEGANVLTF
. | . | TRBJ2-2 | TRBV24-1 | TGTGCCACGCCCGGGACGCTGAACACCGGGGAGCTGTTTTTT | CATPGTLNTGELFF
. | TRBD2 | TRBJ2-7 | TRBV6-5 | TGTGCCAGCAGTTACTCTGGCGGGGGGGCCTGGGGGGAGCAGTACTTC | CASSYSGGGAWGEQYF
. | TRBD1 | TRBJ2-3 | TRBV5-4 | TGTGCCAGCAGGCCGGGACAGGGATTCACAGATACGCAGTATTTT | CASRPGQGFTDTQYF
. | . | TRBJ2-5 | TRBV7-2 | TGTGCCAGCAGCTCACCACGCAGGGGAGAGACCCAGTACTTC | CASSSPRRGETQYF
. | TRBD1 | TRBJ2-2 | TRBV7-9 | TGTGCCAGCAGGAGACAGGGGACCGGGGAGCTGTTTTTT | CASRRQGTGELFF
. | TRBD1 | TRBJ2-5 | TRBV6-5 | TGTGCCAGCAACTTGGGGACAGCACAAGAGACCCAGTACTTC | CASNLGTAQETQYF
. | . | TRBJ2-7 | TRBV24-1 | TGTGCCACCAGTCGTCCAGATTCCTACGAGCAGTACTTC | CATSRPDSYEQYF
. | . | TRBJ1-6 | TRBV3-1/TRBV3-2 | TGTGCCAGCAGCCAAGGTCCAGAGGGGTCACCCCTCCACTTT | CASSQGPEGSPLHF
. | . | TRBJ1-4 | TRBV25-1 | TGTGCCAGCAGTGACCCGGCCAGCCCAAATGAAAAACTGTTTTTT | CASSDPASPNEKLFF
. | TRBD1 | TRBJ2-2 | TRBV4-3 | TGCGCCAGCAGTCAGGACAGGGGCTACACCGGGGAGCTGTTTTTT | CASSQDRGYTGELFF
. | . | TRBJ2-5 | TRBV13 | TGTGCCAGCAGCTTACATCCGGGACTCCGACAAGAGACCCAGTACTTC | CASSLHPGLRQETQYF
. | . | TRBJ1-2 | TRBV3-1/TRBV3-2 | TGTGCCAGCAGCCAAGTGGGCAGGGGAGGTGATGGCTACACCTTC | CASSQVGRGGDGYTF
. | TRBD1 | TRBJ2-3 | TRBV5-1 | TGCGCCAGCAGTGATGGGACAGGGGGCGTCGCAGATACGCAGTATTTT | CASSDGTGGVADTQYF
. | . | TRBJ2-7 | TRBV3-1/TRBV3-2 | TGTGCCAGCAGCCAAGAAGGGCGGGGCGCCTACGAGCAGTACTTC | CASSQEGRGAYEQYF
. | TRBD2 | TRBJ2-3 | TRBV7-2 | TGTGCCAGCAGCTTCGGACTAGCGGGGGCTAGCACAGATACGCAGTATTTT | CASSFGLAGASTDTQYF
. | TRBD1 | TRBJ2-7 | TRBV6-6 | TGTGCCAGCAGAGGACAGGGGGAAGCCTACGAGCAGTACTTC | CASRGQGEAYEQYF
. | . | TRBJ1-2 | TRBV6-2/TRBV6-3 | TGTGCCAGCAGTCAGACCCGGGCCGAGGTTAACTATGGCTACACCTTC | CASSQTRAEVNYGYTF
. | TRBD2 | TRBJ2-7 | TRBV7-8 | TGTGCCAGCAGCTTAAGTAGCGGGGAGTCCTACGAGCAGTACTTC | CASSLSSGESYEQYF
. | TRBD2 | TRBJ2-5 | TRBV5-4 | TGTGCCAGCTTACAAACTAGCGGGGGGTACCAAGAGACCCAGTACTTC | CASLQTSGGYQETQYF
once | . | TRBJ2-1 | TRBV24-1 | TGTGCCACCAGTGATTTTAGTGAGCAGTTCTTC | CATSDFSEQFF
. | TRBD1 | TRBJ2-7 | TRBV6-2/TRBV6-3 | TGTGCCAGCAGTTACTCCCTGACAGGGGTCTACGAGCAGTACTTC | CASSYSLTGVYEQYF
. | . | TRBJ1-1 | TRBV4-3 | TGCGCCAGCAGCCAAAGTTGGCGGGGGGTATACTCTGAAGCTTTCTTT | CASSQSWRGVYSEAFF
once | . | TRBJ1-2 | TRBV2 | TGTGCCAGCAGTGAAATAACGGGCTATGGCTACACCTTC | CASSEITGYGYTF
. | . | TRBJ2-2 | TRBV6-5 | TGTGCCAGCAGTCCCAGAGGACTGAACACCGGGGAGCTGTTTTTT | CASSPRGLNTGELFF